Each of the 3 T cell receptor beta chains below was sequenced from the same sample in a study of long-term antiretroviral therapy in people with HIV. With survey level as its setting, the immunoSEQ assay was v3.0. Profiled with immunoSEQ multiplex PCR; TCRdb holds only in-frame clones, not every one. The table includes around 36,000 clones, roughly 74% detected once. This specimen was unsorted PBMCs, taken 3 years after starting antiretroviral therapy. All receptors derive from a man aged 50 to 59 with HIV.

The chain recombines TRBV19 with TRBJ2-2, with 9 bases identical to TRBD1. Germline loops: CDR1 LNHDA, CDR2 SQIVND (reference sequence). V lost 1 base to trimming and J lost 7 bases; unmatched junction nucleotides: 4. The CDR3 totals 15 residues. The CDR3 is CASSIGGQGYGELFF. The CDR3 nucleotides are TGTGCCAGTAGTATAGGGGGACAGGGATACGGGGAGCTGTTTTTT.

The rearrangement joins TRBV18 to TRBJ2-5; D not certain. Trimming shortened V by 3 bases and J by 7 bases, and 18 bases separated the two germline ends. This CDR3 is 15 amino acids long. CDR1 and CDR2 from the germline V gene are KGHSH and LQKENI. The CDR3 sequence is CASSPFDSGLGTQYF. CDR3 nucleotide sequence: TGTGCCAGCTCACCGTTCGACTCCGGCCTGGGGACCCAGTACTTC. Full variable domain (remainder filled in from reference TRBV18 and TRBJ2-5): NAGVMQNPRHLVRRRGQEARLRCSPMKGHSHVYWYRQLPEEGLKFMVYLQKENIIDESGMPKERFSAEFPKEGPSILRIQQVVRGDSAAYFCASSPFDSGLGTQYFGPGTRLLVL.

The chain recombines TRBV19 with TRBJ1-5; 7 bases map to TRBD1. The CDR3 has 15 residues. CDR1 is LNHDA and CDR2 is SQIVND in the germline V gene (reference sequence). With 5 bases clipped from V and 6 bases from J, the junction kept 10 bases outside the gene matches. CDR3: CASSSAGTGVQPQHF. CDR3 in DNA: TGTGCCAGTAGTTCCGCCGGAACAGGGGTTCAGCCCCAGCATTTT.